The clone carrying this T cell receptor (beta chain) has a handful of counts. Its matching antigen is unknown. Sorted populations comprised CD4+ and CD8+ T cells obtained from PBMCs. This sample was included in a study of CD8+ T cells in alopecia areata. Study in general: Oral tofacitinib, 5 to 10 mg twice daily, was given in an open-label trial.

Study conclusions and caveats: Normal skin's resident alphabeta T cells are also sequenced in scalp samples. Across lesional scalp, and particularly alopecia totalis/universalis, clonality surpassed that of normal scalp.

The authors extracted RNA and reverse transcribed it into cDNA as the sequencing template. Profiled with immunoSEQ multiplex PCR; TCRdb holds only in-frame clones, not every one. In the table there are roughly 120,000 clones, 30% to 40% of which are singletons. The ends were cut back, 3 bases at V and 1 base at J, with 12 bases in the middle. The CDR3 contains 15 residues. Germline assignment: CDR1 PRHDT and CDR2 FYEKMQ (reference sequence). This receptor was obtained from a human donor with alopecia areata. Sequencing was done on a sample of CD4+ T cells sorted from blood. The J gene is TRBJ2-5, the V gene TRBV13, with D possibly matching TRBD1 (6 bases). This CDR3 is CASSFGTNPQETQYF. CDR3 nucleotides: TGTGCCAGCAGCTTCGGGACAAACCCCCAAGAGACCCAGTACTTC.